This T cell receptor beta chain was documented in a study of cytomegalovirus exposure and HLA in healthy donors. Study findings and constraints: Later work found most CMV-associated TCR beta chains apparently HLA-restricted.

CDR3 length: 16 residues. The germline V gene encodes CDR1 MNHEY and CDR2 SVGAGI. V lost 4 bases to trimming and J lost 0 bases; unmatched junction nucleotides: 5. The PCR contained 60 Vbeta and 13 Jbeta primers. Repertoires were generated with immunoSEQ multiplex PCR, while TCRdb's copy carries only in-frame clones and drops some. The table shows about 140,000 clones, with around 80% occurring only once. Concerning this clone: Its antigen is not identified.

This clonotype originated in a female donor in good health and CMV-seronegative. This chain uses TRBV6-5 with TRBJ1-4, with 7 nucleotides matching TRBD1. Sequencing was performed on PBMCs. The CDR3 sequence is CASSLYQGATNEKLFF. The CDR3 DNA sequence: TGTGCCAGCAGTTTGTATCAGGGGGCAACTAATGAAAAACTGTTTTTT.